The 21 T cell receptor beta chains below come from one sample, sequenced in a study of cytomegalovirus exposure and HLA in healthy donors (dated by TCRdb to the late 2010s). Receptor libraries were prepared by the immunoSEQ multiplex PCR assay. The multiplex PCR relied on a mix of 60 forward primers for TCR Vbeta segments and 13 reverse primers for TCR Jbeta segments. TCRdb carries this immuneACCESS record with in-frame sequences only. Its versions omit some clonotypes, under half of them owing to an unresolved V gene in the studies checked, with the rest unexplained. The sample contains approximately 61,000 clones, roughly 74% of them found a single time. The ten largest clones represent about 8% of the sample. Sequencing was carried out using PBMCs. The source is a man between 18 and 29 years old in good health and CMV-seropositive.

This clone showed up just once. The chain links TRBV6-5 to TRBJ1-1; D is undetermined. V was trimmed by 7 bases and J by 1 base, leaving 13 bases between them. The CDR3 length is 14 residues. From germline, CDR1 is MNHEY and CDR2 SVGAGI. DNA of the CDR3: TGTGCCAGCAAGTGGGTAGGAGAGAACACTGAAGCTTTCTTT. Protein product: CASKWVGENTEAFF.

The chain has TRBV5-1 and TRBJ2-7, with 14 bases lining up with TRBD2. The CDR3 is made up of 16 amino acids. Germline V gene lookup returns CDR1 SGHRS and CDR2 YFSETQ. Trimming at V came to 3 bases and at J to 3 bases, leaving 5 bases not matched to a gene. The CDR3 spells CASSWGLAGDGYEQYF. CDR3 coding DNA: TGCGCCAGCAGCTGGGGACTAGCGGGAGATGGCTACGAGCAGTACTTC.

This clone was found a few times. DNA for the CDR3: TGTGCCAGCAGTTCCCGCGACTCTGGGGCCAACGTCCTGACTTTC. This translates into CASSSRDSGANVLTF. The chain is built from TRBV6-1 and TRBJ2-6, with D hard to call. The germline CDR1 and CDR2 sequences are MNHNS and SASEGT. Trimming removed 5 bases from V and 0 bases from J, with 8 bases in between. There are 15 residues in the CDR3.

The chain employs TRBV25-1 and TRBJ2-5; 7 bases align to TRBD1. Germline assignment: CDR1 MGHDK and CDR2 SYGVNS. The CDR3 length is 14 residues. V was clipped by 7 bases and J by 5 bases; unmatched bases: 10. The CDR3 loop reads CASKAPGGFETQYF. The CDR3 DNA follows: TGTGCCAGCAAGGCCCCAGGGGGATTTGAGACCCAGTACTTC.

This clone has just a few counts. V is TRBV2 and J is TRBJ2-3, with TRBD2 matching 11 bases. Looked up from germline, CDR1 is SNHLY and CDR2 is FYNNEI. The CDR3 runs 14 residues. V gave up 7 bases and J gave up 2 bases; unmatched junction bases: 2. The CDR3 region has the DNA TGTGCCAGCAAGACTAGCGGGATCACAGATACGCAGTATTTT. Encoded protein: CASKTSGITDTQYF.

V gene TRBV4-2 combines with J gene TRBJ1-1; D not certain. Per the germline V gene, CDR1 is LGHNA and CDR2 is YNFKEQ. Trimming took 0 bases from V and 5 from J, leaving 13 bases between them. The CDR3 has 15 residues. CDR3 sequence (DNA): TGTGCCAGCAGCCAAGATGAGGCCAGCCAAACTGAAGCTTTCTTT. It encodes CASSQDEASQTEAFF.

V is TRBV9 and J is TRBJ2-1, with 11 bases identical to TRBD2. Germline lookup yields CDR1 SGDLS and CDR2 YYNGEE. Trimming removed 3 bases from V and 7 bases from J; junction bases left unmatched: 6. CDR3 length equals 15 residues. The CDR3 is CASSAYSGGANEQFF. In DNA, the CDR3 is TGTGCCAGCAGCGCCTATAGCGGGGGGGCAAATGAGCAGTTCTTC.

The chain couples TRBV10-3 to TRBJ1-2; weak D call: TRBD1 (5 bases). Germline CDR1 is ENHRY and CDR2 is SYGVKD. The V and J ends lost 0 bases and 3 bases respectively, with 11 bases between them. The length of the CDR3 is 15 residues. The CDR3 coding sequence is TGTGCCATCAGTGAGTCGGTGGGGCAGTACTATGGCTACACCTTC. It encodes CAISESVGQYYGYTF.

The chain has TRBV28 and TRBJ1-1; D is unresolved. Germline V CDR1 and CDR2: MDHEN, SYDVKM. Trimming cost V 5 bases and J 4 bases, with 17 bases left between them. This CDR3 region has 15 residues. The CDR3: CASSAPTPAGTEAFF. In DNA form, the CDR3 reads TGTGCCAGCAGTGCGCCCACCCCCGCGGGCACTGAAGCTTTCTTT. Full variable domain (remainder filled in from reference TRBV28 and TRBJ1-1): DVKVTQSSRYLVKRTGEKVFLECVQDMDHENMFWYRQDPGLGLRLIYFSYDVKMKEKGDIPEGYSVSREKKERFSLILESASTNQTSMYLCASSAPTPAGTEAFFGQGTRLTVV.

This chain uses TRBV4-1 with TRBJ1-5, with 10 nucleotides matching TRBD1. Trimming at V came to 5 bases and at J to 7 bases, leaving 8 bases not matched to a gene. There are 15 residues in the CDR3. Looked up from germline, CDR1 is MGHRA and CDR2 is YSYEKL. Written as DNA, the CDR3 is TGCGCCAGCAGCGCCAGGGGGACAGGGGACCAGCCCCAGCATTTT. Translating it yields CASSARGTGDQPQHF.

This clone was recorded a few times. The chain uses TRBV27 and TRBJ1-1; D is uncertain. Trimming shortened V by 3 bases and J by 1 base, and 6 bases separated the two germline ends. There are 13 residues in the CDR3. CDR1 MNHEY and CDR2 SMNVEV come from the germline V gene (reference sequence). CDR3 in DNA: TGTGCCAGCAGTTTCTCAGGGAACACTGAAGCTTTCTTT. This gives the protein CASSFSGNTEAFF.

The V call is TRBV30, the J call TRBJ2-2; maybe TRBD1 (5 bases). This CDR3 comprises 13 residues. CDR1 and CDR2 (germline): GTSNPN, SVGIG (reference sequence). V lost 3 bases to trimming and J lost 3 bases, with 8 bases between them. For the CDR3, the DNA is TGTGCCTGGAGGGACACCCACACCGGGGAGCTGTTTTTT. It codes for CAWRDTHTGELFF. Based on the CDR3 plus reference TRBV30 and TRBJ2-2, the full variable domain is SQTIHQWPATLVQPVGSPLSLECTVEGTSNPNLYWYRQAAGRGLQLLFYSVGIGQISSEVPQNLSASRPQDRQFILSSKKLLLSDSGFYLCAWRDTHTGELFFGEGSRLTVL.

The chain joins TRBV30 to TRBJ1-1, with 9 bases lining up with TRBD1. Looked up from germline, CDR1 is GTSNPN and CDR2 is SVGIG (reference sequence). This CDR3 spans 13 amino acids. The V gene end was trimmed by 4 bases and the J gene end by 1 base; junction bases not matched to a gene: 1. The CDR3 bases are TGTGCCTGGATGGGACAGGGGAACACTGAAGCTTTCTTT. Translating it yields CAWMGQGNTEAFF.

The chain has TRBV19 and TRBJ2-7, with D possibly matching TRBD1 (5 bases). The CDR3 spans 12 residues. Germline values: CDR1 LNHDA, CDR2 SQIVND (reference sequence). The ends were cut back, 6 bases at V and 4 bases at J, with 10 bases in the middle. CDR3 amino acids: CASSPGIYEQYF. The CDR3, as DNA: TGTGCCAGTAGCCCAGGGATTTACGAGCAGTACTTC.

The rearrangement joins TRBV29-1 to TRBJ1-2, with 8 bases aligning to TRBD1. Germline V gene lookup returns CDR1 SQVTM and CDR2 ANQGSEA. The trim removed 5 bases at V and 8 bases at J, leaving 4 bases unmatched. The CDR3 loop spans 11 amino acids. The CDR3 DNA sequence: TGCAGCGTTTGGACAGGGTGGGGCTACACCTTC. This sequence encodes CSVWTGWGYTF.

CDR3 protein: CASSPGGYYGYTF. In nucleotides, the CDR3 is TGTGCCAGCAGCCCCGGGGGATACTATGGCTACACCTTC. This chain joins TRBV6-5 and TRBJ1-2; weak D call: TRBD1 (5 bases). The CDR3 runs 13 residues. Germline CDR1 reads MNHEY; CDR2 reads SVGAGI. V dropped 6 bases and J dropped 3 bases, with 11 bases sitting between them.

The chain employs TRBV4-1 and TRBJ2-5; 10 nucleotides align to TRBD2. The J segment lost 4 bases and the V segment lost 4 bases, leaving 9 bases of the junction unmatched. This CDR3 contains 16 residues. Germline CDR1 is MGHRA and CDR2 is YSYEKL. The CDR3 sequence: CASSPGASGSVETQYF. The CDR3 DNA is TGCGCCAGCAGCCCAGGAGCTAGCGGGAGTGTAGAGACCCAGTACTTC.

This clone is a singleton in its sample. This chain links TRBV6-5 with TRBJ2-4; maybe TRBD2 (5 bases). Germline-derived CDR1 and CDR2 are MNHEY and SVGAGI. Trimming left V 7 bases short and J 2 bases short, with 6 bases between. The CDR3 totals 12 residues. CDR3 region: CASTGTKNIQYF. The CDR3 bases are TGTGCCAGCACCGGGACCAAAAACATTCAGTACTTC.

The chain couples TRBV30 to TRBJ2-5; no reliable D call. CDR1 is GTSNPN and CDR2 is SVGIG in the germline V gene (reference sequence). There are 14 residues in the CDR3. The V gene lost 4 bases and the J gene lost 4 bases, with 16 bases spanning the gap. The CDR3 reads CAWTQNYIPETQYF. The CDR3 DNA sequence: TGTGCCTGGACCCAGAACTACATACCAGAGACCCAGTACTTC.

The chain has TRBV6-5 and TRBJ1-1; no clear D. The germline gives CDR1 MNHEY, CDR2 SVGAGI. V lost 0 bases to trimming and J lost 9 bases, with 17 bases between them. This CDR3 has 15 residues. The CDR3 spells CASSYSGGPLGQAFF. The CDR3 coding sequence is TGTGCCAGCAGTTACTCGGGAGGGCCCCTCGGTCAAGCTTTCTTT.

This chain joins TRBV11-2 and TRBJ2-3, with a weak D call TRBD1 (5 bases). The length of the CDR3 is 14 residues. V was pared by 3 bases and J by 4 bases, with 11 bases between. Germline assignment: CDR1 SGHAT and CDR2 FQNNGV. CDR3 loop: CASSFKGMADTQYF. CDR3 nucleotide sequence: TGTGCCAGCAGCTTCAAGGGGATGGCAGATACGCAGTATTTT.